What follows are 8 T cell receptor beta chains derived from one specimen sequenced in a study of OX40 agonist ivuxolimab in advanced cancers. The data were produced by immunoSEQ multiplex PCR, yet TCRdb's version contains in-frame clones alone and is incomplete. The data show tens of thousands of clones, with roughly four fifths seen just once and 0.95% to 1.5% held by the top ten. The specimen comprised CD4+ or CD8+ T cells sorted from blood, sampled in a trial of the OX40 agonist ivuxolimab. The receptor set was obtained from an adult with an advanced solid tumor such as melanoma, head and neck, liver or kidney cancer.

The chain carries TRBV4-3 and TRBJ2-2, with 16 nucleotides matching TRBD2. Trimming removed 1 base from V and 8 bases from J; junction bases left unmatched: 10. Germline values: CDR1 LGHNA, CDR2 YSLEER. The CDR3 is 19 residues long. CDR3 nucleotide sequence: TGCGCCAGCAGCCAAGGGGTGGGGACTAGCGGGAGGGCTTGGGGGGAGCTGTTTTTT. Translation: CASSQGVGTSGRAWGELFF.

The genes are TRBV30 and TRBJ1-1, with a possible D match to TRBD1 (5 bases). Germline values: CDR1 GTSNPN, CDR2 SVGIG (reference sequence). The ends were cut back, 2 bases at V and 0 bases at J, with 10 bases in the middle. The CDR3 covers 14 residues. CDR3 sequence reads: CAWSSLGLNTEAFF. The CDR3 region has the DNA TGTGCCTGGAGTAGTCTGGGACTGAACACTGAAGCTTTCTTT.

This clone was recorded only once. The CDR3 nucleotides read TGTGCCAGCAGTGACCCAGGATTGTACGAGCAGTACTTC. Amino acids: CASSDPGLYEQYF. The chain recombines TRBV25-1 with TRBJ2-7; no clear D. CDR3 length: 13 residues. The V gene's germline CDR1 is MGHDK and CDR2 SYGVNS. Trimming shortened V by 3 bases and J by 4 bases, and 10 bases separated the two germline ends.

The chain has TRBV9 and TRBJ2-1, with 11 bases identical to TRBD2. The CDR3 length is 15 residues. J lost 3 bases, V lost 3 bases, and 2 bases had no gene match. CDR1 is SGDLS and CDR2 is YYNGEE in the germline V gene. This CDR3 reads CASSATSGSYNEQFF. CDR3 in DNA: TGTGCCAGCAGCGCTACTAGCGGGAGCTACAATGAGCAGTTCTTC.

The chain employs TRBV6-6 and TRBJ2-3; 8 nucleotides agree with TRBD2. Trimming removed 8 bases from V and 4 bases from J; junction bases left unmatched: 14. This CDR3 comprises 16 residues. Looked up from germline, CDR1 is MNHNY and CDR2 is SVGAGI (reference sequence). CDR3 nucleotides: TGTGCCAGCCTTTCCGGGCCGGCGGGAGGAGCAGATACGCAGTATTTT. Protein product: CASLSGPAGGADTQYF.

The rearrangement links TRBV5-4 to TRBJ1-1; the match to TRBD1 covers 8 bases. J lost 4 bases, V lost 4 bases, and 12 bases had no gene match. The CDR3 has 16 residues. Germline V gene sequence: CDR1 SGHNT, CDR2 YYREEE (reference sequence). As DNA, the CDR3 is TGTGCCAGCAGCCCGGGAATAGACAGGGGTAGCACTGAAGCTTTCTTT. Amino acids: CASSPGIDRGSTEAFF.

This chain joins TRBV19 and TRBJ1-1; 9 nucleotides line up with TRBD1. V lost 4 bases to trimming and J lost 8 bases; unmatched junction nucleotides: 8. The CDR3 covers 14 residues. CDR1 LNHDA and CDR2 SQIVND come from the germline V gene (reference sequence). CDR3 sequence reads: CASSRSNRGLEAFF. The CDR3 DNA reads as TGTGCCAGTAGTAGAAGTAACAGGGGGCTCGAAGCTTTCTTT.

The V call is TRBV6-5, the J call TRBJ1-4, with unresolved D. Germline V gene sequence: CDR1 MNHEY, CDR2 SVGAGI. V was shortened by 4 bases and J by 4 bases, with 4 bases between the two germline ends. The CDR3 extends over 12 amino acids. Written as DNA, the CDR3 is TGTGCCAGCAGTTTCATTAATGAAAAACTGTTTTTT. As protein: CASSFINEKLFF.